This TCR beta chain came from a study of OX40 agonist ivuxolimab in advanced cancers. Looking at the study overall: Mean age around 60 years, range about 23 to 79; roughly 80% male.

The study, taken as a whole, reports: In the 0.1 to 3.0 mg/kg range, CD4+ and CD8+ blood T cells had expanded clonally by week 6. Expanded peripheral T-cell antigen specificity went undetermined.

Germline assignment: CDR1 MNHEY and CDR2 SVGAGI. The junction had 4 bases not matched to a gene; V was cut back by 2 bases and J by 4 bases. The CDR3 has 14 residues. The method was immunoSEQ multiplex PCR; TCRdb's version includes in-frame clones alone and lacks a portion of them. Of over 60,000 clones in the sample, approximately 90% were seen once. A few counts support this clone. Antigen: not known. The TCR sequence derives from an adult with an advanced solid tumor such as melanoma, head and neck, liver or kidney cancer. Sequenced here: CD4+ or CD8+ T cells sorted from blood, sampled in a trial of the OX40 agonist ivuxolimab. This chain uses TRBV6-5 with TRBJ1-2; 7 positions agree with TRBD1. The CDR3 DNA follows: TGTGCCAGCAGTTACCATGGACAGGTCTATGGCTACACCTTC. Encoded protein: CASSYHGQVYGYTF.